Shown below are 11 T cell receptor beta chains from a single sample sequenced in a study of blood T cell repertoires in COVID-19. Profiling relied on immunoSEQ multiplex PCR, and the TCRdb table lists in-frame clones only, not all of them. The table lists about 180,000 clones, approximately 90% of them singletons. Sequenced: peripheral blood. These receptors came from a woman aged 30 to 39 with active or convalescent COVID-19.

This sequence joins TRBV29-1 and TRBJ2-1; 9 nucleotides line up with TRBD2. The CDR3 is 17 amino acids. V lost 5 bases and J lost 5; bases outside the gene matches: 16. Per germline, CDR1 SQVTM and CDR2 ANQGSEA. The CDR3 here is CSVLLGLALHEDNEQFF. The CDR3 DNA sequence: TGCAGCGTTCTATTGGGACTAGCCCTTCATGAGGACAATGAGCAGTTCTTC.

The J gene is TRBJ1-6, the V gene TRBV5-1; D gene uncertain. The CDR3 is 17 residues long. Germline CDR1 reads SGHRS; CDR2 reads YFSETQ. Deletions cut 4 bases from V and 9 bases from J, with 23 bases between. The CDR3, as DNA: TGCGCCAGCAGCCCCGGCTCCGAACTGACTTCTGGTTCACCCCTCCACTTT. This gives the protein CASSPGSELTSGSPLHF.

The CDR3 DNA is TGTGCCAGCAGTTGGGGGGTAAATACAGGGGGGAGCACTGAAGCTTTCTTT. It translates to CASSWGVNTGGSTEAFF. This chain connects TRBV27 to TRBJ1-1; the match to TRBD1 covers 8 bases. V lost 4 bases, J lost 4 bases, and 14 bases stayed unmatched. The CDR3 is made up of 17 amino acids. CDR1 is MNHEY and CDR2 is SMNVEV in the germline V gene (reference sequence).

CDR3 in DNA: TGTGCCAGCAGCTTATACGGGAGGGGTACAGATACGCAGTATTTT. Amino acid sequence: CASSLYGRGTDTQYF. V is TRBV11-2 and J is TRBJ2-3, with 8 bases fitting TRBD2. From germline, CDR1 is SGHAT and CDR2 FQNNGV. The CDR3 is 15 residues long. V was pared by 2 bases and J by 3 bases, with 4 bases of the junction left unmatched.

This clone appeared a single time. The chain links TRBV4-1 to TRBJ2-7; maybe TRBD1 (5 bases). This CDR3 has 16 amino acids. V gave up 0 bases and J gave up 5 bases, with 17 bases separating them. In germline, CDR1 is MGHRA, CDR2 YSYEKL. The DNA for the CDR3 is TGCGCCAGCAGCCAAGATGACAGATTATTACCAAACGAGCAGTACTTC. Amino acid sequence: CASSQDDRLLPNEQYF.

V is TRBV28 and J is TRBJ2-6, with 7 nucleotides matching TRBD1. The CDR3 runs 15 residues. CDR1 and CDR2 (germline): MDHEN, SYDVKM. The ends lost 6 bases at V and 3 bases at J; junction bases unmatched: 5. The CDR3 nucleotides read TGTGCCAGCAGGGCAGGGGGTGGTGGGGCCAACGTCCTGACTTTC. Protein sequence: CASRAGGGGANVLTF.

The chain combines TRBV9 with TRBJ2-3; 7 bases map to TRBD2. CDR3 length: 16 residues. The germline gives CDR1 SGDLS, CDR2 YYNGEE. After removal of 0 bases from V and 1 base from J, the junction contained 5 bases not matched to a gene. The CDR3 DNA is TGTGCCAGCAGCGTAGGTGGTGGGGGGGGCACAGATACGCAGTATTTT. It is translated as CASSVGGGGGTDTQYF.

This chain uses TRBV7-6 with TRBJ2-7; maybe TRBD1 (6 bases). Per germline, CDR1 SGHVS and CDR2 FNYEAQ. The CDR3 is 15 amino acids. V lost 4 bases, J lost 2 bases, and 15 bases lay in between. CDR3 protein: CASSSGTGLAYEQYF. The CDR3 nucleotides read TGTGCCAGCAGCTCGGGAACAGGGCTGGCCTACGAGCAGTACTTC.

This chain joins TRBV11-3 and TRBJ2-7, with D possibly matching TRBD2 (7 bases). The CDR3 length is 13 residues. The germline V and J ends were trimmed by 3 bases and 5 bases, with 11 bases remaining between them. From germline, CDR1 is SGHNT and CDR2 YENEEA. The CDR3 DNA is TGTGCCAGCAGCTTCGGGGGGCTGGACGAGCAGTACTTC. This gives the protein CASSFGGLDEQYF.

The chain joins TRBV3-1 (or the pseudogene TRBV3-2) to TRBJ1-2; D is undetermined. There are 12 residues in the CDR3. Germline CDR1 is LGHDT and CDR2 is YNNKEL (reference sequence). The ends were cut back, 1 base at V and 7 bases at J, with 7 bases in the middle. The CDR3 coding sequence is TGTGCCAGCAGCCAAGGCGGTAGTGGCTACACCTTC. Residues: CASSQGGSGYTF.

The chain employs TRBV4-1 and TRBJ2-1; D remains ambiguous. Germline values: CDR1 MGHRA, CDR2 YSYEKL. V was pared by 0 bases and J by 5 bases, with 8 bases between. The CDR3 covers 14 residues. CDR3 region: CASSQDSRNNEQFF. In DNA form, the CDR3 reads TGCGCCAGCAGCCAAGATAGCCGGAACAATGAGCAGTTCTTC.